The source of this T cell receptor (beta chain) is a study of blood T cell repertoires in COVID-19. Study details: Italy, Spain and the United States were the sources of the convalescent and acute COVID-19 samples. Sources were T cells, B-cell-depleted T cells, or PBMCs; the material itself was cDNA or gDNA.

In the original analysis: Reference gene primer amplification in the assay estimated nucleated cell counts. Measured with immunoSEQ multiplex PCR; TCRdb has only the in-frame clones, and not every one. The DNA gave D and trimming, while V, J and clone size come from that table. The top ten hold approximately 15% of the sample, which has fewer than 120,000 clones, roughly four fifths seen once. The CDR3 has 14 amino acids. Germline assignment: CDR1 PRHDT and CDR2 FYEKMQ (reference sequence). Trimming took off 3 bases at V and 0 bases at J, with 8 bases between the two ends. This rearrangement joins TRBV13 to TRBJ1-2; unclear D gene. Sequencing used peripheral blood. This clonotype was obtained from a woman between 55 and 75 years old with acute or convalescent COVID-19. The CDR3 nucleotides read TGTGCCAGCAGCTTGGGCAGGACTAACTATGGCTACACCTTC. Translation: CASSLGRTNYGYTF.